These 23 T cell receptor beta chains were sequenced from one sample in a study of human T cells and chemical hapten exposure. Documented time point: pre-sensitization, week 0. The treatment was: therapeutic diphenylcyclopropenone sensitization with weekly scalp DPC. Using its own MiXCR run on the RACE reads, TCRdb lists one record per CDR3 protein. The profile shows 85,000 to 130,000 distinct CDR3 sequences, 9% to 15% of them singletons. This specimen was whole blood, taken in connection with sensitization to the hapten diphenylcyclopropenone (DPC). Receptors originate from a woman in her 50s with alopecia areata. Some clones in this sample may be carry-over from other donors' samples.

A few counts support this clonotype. CDR3 residues: CASSPRGVGDETQYF. The DNA for the CDR3 is TGTGCCAGCAGCCCCCGCGGGGTAGGAGACGAGACCCAGTACTTC. V usage is TRBV7-7 and J usage is TRBJ2-5, with D maybe TRBD2 (6 bases). V dropped 5 bases and J dropped 5 bases, with 18 bases sitting between them. The germline V gene encodes CDR1 SSHAT and CDR2 FNYEAQ (reference sequence). The CDR3 sequence is 15 residues long.

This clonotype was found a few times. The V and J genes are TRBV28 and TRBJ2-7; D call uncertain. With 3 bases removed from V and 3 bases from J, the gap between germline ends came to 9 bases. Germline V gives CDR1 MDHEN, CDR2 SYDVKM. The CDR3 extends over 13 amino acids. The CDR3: CASSLSAVYEQYF. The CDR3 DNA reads TGTGCCAGCAGTTTGTCAGCCGTCTACGAGCAGTACTTC.

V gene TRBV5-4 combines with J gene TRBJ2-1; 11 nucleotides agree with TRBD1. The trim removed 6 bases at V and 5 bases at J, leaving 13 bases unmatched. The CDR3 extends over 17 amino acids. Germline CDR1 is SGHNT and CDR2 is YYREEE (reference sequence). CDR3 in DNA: TGTGCCAGCACAGGACAGGGGGCGCGTCGACGGAACAATGAGCAGTTCTTC. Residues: CASTGQGARRRNNEQFF.

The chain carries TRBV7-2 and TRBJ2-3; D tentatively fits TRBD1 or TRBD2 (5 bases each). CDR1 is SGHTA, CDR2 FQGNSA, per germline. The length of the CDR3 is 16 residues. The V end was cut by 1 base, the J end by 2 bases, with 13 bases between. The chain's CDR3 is CASSLVGTAATDTQYF. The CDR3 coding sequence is TGTGCCAGCAGCTTAGTTGGGACCGCAGCCACAGATACGCAGTATTTT.

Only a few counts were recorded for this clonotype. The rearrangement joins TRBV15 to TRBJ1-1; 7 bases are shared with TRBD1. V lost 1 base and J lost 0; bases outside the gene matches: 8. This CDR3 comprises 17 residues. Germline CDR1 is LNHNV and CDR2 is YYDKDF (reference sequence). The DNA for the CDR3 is TGTGCCACCAGCAGAGCAGGGGGAACCTATTTGAACACTGAAGCTTTCTTT. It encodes CATSRAGGTYLNTEAFF.

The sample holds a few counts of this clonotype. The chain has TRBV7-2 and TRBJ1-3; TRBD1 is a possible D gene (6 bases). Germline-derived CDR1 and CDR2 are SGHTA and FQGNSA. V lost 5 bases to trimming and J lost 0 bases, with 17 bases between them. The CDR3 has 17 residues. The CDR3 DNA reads TGTGCCAGCAGCAGGATCGGGACACCAAACTCTGGAAACACCATATATTTT. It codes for CASSRIGTPNSGNTIYF. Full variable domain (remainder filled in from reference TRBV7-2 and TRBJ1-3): GAGVSQSPSNKVTEKGKDVELRCDPISGHTALYWYRQSLGQGLEFLIYFQGNSAPDKSGLPSDRFSAERTGGSVSTLTIQRTQQEDSAVYLCASSRIGTPNSGNTIYFGEGSWLTVV.

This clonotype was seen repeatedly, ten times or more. The CDR3 nucleotides are TGTGCCAGCAGTGATGCAGGGGAAAGCAATCAGCCCCAGCATTTT. Protein: CASSDAGESNQPQHF. The J gene is TRBJ1-5, the V gene TRBV25-1; D is perhaps TRBD1 (6 bases). The CDR3 runs 15 residues. V gave up 3 bases and J gave up 1 base, with 10 bases separating them. Germline CDR1 is MGHDK and CDR2 is SYGVNS. Full variable domain (missing parts from reference TRBV25-1 and TRBJ1-5): EADIYQTPRYLVIGTGKKITLECSQTMGHDKMYWYQQDPGMELHLIHYSYGVNSTEKGDLSSESTVSRIRTEHFPLTLESARPSHTSQYLCASSDAGESNQPQHFGDGTRLSIL.

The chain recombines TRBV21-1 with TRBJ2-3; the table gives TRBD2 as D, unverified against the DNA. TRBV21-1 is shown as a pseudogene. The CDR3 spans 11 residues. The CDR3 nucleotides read TGTGCCAGCCCGCTTACGGATACGCAGTATTTT. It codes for CASPLTDTQYF.

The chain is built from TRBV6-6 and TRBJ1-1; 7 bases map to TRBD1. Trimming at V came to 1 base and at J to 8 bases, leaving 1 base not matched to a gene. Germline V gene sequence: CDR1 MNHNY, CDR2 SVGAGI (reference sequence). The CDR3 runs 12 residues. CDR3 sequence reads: CASSYLGQEAFF. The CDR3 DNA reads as TGTGCCAGCAGTTACTTGGGACAGGAAGCTTTCTTT.

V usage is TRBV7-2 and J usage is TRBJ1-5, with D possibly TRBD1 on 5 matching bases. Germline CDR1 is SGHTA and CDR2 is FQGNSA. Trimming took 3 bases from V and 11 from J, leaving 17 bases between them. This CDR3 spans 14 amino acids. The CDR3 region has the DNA TGTGCCAGCAGCTTTTTGGGGGGGACGGAGGCCCAGCATTTT. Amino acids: CASSFLGGTEAQHF.

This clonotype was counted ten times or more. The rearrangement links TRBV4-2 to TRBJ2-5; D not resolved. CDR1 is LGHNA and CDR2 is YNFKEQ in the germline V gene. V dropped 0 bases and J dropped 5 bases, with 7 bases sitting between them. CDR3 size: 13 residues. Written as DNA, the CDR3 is TGTGCCAGCAGCCAAGATGCTGGGGAGACCCAGTACTTC. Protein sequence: CASSQDAGETQYF.

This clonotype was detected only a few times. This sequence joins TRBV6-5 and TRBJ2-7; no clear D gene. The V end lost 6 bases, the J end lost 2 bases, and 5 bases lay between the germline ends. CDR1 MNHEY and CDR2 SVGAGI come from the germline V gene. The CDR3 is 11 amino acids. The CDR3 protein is CASRGPYEQYF. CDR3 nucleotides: TGTGCCAGCAGGGGTCCCTACGAGCAGTACTTC.

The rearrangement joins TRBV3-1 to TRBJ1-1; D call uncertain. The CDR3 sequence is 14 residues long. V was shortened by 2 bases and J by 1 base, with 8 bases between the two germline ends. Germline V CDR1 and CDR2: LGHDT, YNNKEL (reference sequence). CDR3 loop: CASSQLAENTEAFF. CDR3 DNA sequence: TGTGCCAGCAGCCAATTGGCCGAGAACACTGAAGCTTTCTTT.

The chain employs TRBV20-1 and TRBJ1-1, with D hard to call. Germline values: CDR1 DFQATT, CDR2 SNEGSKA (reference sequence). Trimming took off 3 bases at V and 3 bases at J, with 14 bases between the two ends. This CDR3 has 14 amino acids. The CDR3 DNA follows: TGCAGTGCTAGCCCGACCCTCGTTTACACTGAAGCTTTCTTT. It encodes CSASPTLVYTEAFF.

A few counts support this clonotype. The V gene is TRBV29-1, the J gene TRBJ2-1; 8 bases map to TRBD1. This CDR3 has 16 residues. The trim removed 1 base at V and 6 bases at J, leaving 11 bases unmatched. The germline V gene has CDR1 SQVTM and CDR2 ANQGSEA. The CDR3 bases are TGCAGCGTTGAAGGACGTCAGGGGGCGCGTCTCAATGAGCAGTTCTTC. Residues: CSVEGRQGARLNEQFF.

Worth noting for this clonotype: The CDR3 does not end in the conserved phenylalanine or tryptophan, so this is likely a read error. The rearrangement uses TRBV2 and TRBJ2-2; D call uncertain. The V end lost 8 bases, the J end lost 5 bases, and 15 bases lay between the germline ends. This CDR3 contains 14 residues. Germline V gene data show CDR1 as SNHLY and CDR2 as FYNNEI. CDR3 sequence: CASVRVETTGELFS. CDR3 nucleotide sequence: TGTGCCAGCGTCAGAGTGGAGACAACCGGGGAGCTGTTTTCT.

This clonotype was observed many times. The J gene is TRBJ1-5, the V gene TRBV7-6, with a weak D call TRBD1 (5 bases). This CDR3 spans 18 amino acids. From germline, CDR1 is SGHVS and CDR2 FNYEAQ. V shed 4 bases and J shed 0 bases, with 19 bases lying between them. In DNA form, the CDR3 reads TGTGCCAGCAGCTCTACCCGGGGAGGGGTTTATAGCAATCAGCCCCAGCATTTT. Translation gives CASSSTRGGVYSNQPQHF.

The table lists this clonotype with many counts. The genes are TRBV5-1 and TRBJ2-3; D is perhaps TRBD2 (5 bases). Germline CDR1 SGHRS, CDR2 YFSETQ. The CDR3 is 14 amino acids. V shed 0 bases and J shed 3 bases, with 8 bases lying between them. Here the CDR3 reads CASSLAERTDTQYF. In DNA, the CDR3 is TGCGCCAGCAGCTTGGCCGAGCGGACAGATACGCAGTATTTT. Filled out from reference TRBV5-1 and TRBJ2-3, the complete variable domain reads KAGVTQTPRYLIKTRGQQVTLSCSPISGHRSVSWYQQTPGQGLQFLFEYFSETQRNKGNFPGRFSGRQFSNSRSEMNVSTLELGDSALYLCASSLAERTDTQYFGPGTRLTVL.

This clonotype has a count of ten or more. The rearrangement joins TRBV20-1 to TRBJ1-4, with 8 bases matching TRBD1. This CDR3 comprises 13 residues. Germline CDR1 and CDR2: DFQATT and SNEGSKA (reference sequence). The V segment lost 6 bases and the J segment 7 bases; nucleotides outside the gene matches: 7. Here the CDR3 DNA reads TGCAGTGCCCCGGACAGGGCAAGTGAAAAACTGTTTTTT. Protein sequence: CSAPDRASEKLFF.

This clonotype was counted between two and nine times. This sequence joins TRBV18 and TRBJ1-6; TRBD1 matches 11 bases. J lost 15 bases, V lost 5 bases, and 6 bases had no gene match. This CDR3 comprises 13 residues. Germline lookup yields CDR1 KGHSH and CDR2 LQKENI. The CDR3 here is CASSGQGATFLHF. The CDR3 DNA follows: TGTGCCAGCTCAGGACAGGGGGCGACGTTCCTCCACTTT.

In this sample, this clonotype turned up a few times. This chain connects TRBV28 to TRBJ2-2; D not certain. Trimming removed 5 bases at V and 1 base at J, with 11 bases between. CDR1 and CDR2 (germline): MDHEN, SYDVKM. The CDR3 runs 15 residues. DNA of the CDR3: TGTGCCAGCAGTGCCCTGACCGTGAACACCGGGGAGCTGTTTTTT. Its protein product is CASSALTVNTGELFF.

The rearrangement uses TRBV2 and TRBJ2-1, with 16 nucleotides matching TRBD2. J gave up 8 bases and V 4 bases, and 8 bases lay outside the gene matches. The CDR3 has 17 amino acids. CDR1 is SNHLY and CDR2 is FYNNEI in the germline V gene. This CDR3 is CASSVGLAGGPFDEQFF. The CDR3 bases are TGTGCCAGCAGTGTGGGACTAGCGGGGGGGCCGTTCGATGAGCAGTTCTTC.

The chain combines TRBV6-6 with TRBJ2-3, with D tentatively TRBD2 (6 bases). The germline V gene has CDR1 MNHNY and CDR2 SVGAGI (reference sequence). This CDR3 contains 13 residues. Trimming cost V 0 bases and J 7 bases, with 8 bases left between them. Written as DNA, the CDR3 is TGTGCCAGCAGTTACTCTGGAGGGTATACGCAGTATTTT. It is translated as CASSYSGGYTQYF.